This T cell receptor beta chain was identified during a study of human thymus T cells. Thymic material originated from resections removed in the course of corrective heart surgery. Clones were sequenced by immunoSEQ multiplex PCR, and TCRdb holds only the in-frame ones, with some missing. The sample includes under 150,000 clones, 90% to 95% of them seen just once. Study-level points and caveats: As related research reported, thymic repertoires overlapped highly among unrelated individuals.

In the case of this clone: No antigen is known for it.

Sequencing was done on a sample of thymus tissue. This sequence originates from a boy younger than two with a congenital heart defect but otherwise immunologically healthy.

This chain's CDR3 is CASSESTGLYEQYF. For the CDR3, the DNA is TGCGCCAGCAGTGAGTCCACAGGGCTCTACGAGCAGTACTTC. This rearrangement joins TRBV10-2 to TRBJ2-7; tentatively, D is TRBD1 (6 bases). Trimming took 0 bases from V and 3 from J, leaving 9 bases between them. The CDR3 is made up of 14 amino acids. Germline V gene sequence: CDR1 WSHSY, CDR2 SAAADI.